Only one count was recorded for the clone carrying this T cell receptor beta chain. CDR1 and CDR2 (germline): MGHDK, SYGVNS. This CDR3 is built from 15 residues. Trimming cost V 6 bases and J 4 bases, with 18 bases left between them. The source of the sample is a study of control samples from healthy donors and cancer patients. TCRdb keeps only in-frame clones here, not all; method: immunoSEQ multiplex PCR. Of 100,000 to 150,000 clones listed, less than 95% are singletons. Sequenced input: blood. The chain carries TRBV25-1 and TRBJ2-5, with D perhaps matching TRBD2 (6 bases). The TCR comes from a man aged 18 to 35 in good health. This chain's CDR3 is CASSSTVGGRETQYF. CDR3 in DNA: TGTGCCAGCAGCTCTACCGTGGGGGGACGAGAGACCCAGTACTTC. Full variable domain (rest looked up from reference TRBV25-1 and TRBJ2-5): EADIYQTPRYLVIGTGKKITLECSQTMGHDKMYWYQQDPGMELHLIHYSYGVNSTEKGDLSSESTVSRIRTEHFPLTLESARPSHTSQYLCASSSTVGGRETQYFGPGTRLLVL.